One and the same sample provided the 23 T cell receptor beta chains below, sequenced in a study of cytomegalovirus exposure and HLA in healthy donors. PCR was performed using 60 Vbeta and 13 Jbeta primers. TCRdb's copy holds only in-frame clones and misses some; the assay was immunoSEQ multiplex PCR. The sample has about 51,000 clones. The sequencing input was PBMCs. Receptors were obtained from a female donor in good health and CMV-seronegative.

This chain uses TRBV7-2 with TRBJ2-7, with TRBD2 matching 10 bases. This CDR3 is built from 14 residues. Germline V CDR1 and CDR2: SGHTA, FQGNSA. Trimming took 5 bases from V and 2 from J; bases not matched to a gene: 3. CDR3: CASSHSGGPYEQYF. As DNA, the CDR3 is TGTGCCAGCAGCCATAGCGGGGGGCCCTACGAGCAGTACTTC.

The chain carries TRBV19 and TRBJ1-5, with 7 bases lining up with TRBD1. With V trimmed by 4 bases and J by 13 bases, 7 bases remained unmatched. Germline lookup yields CDR1 LNHDA and CDR2 SQIVND (reference sequence). The length of the CDR3 is 12 residues. CDR3 residues: CASSTYRGLQHF. Here the CDR3 DNA reads TGTGCCAGTAGTACTTACAGGGGCCTACAGCATTTT.

In DNA, the CDR3 is TGTGCCAGCAGTTACTCTAGCGGGAGGGCGGGCGAGCAGTACTTC. It translates to CASSYSSGRAGEQYF. The rearrangement links TRBV6-6 to TRBJ2-7; 11 bases fit TRBD2. This CDR3 has 15 residues. The germline gives CDR1 MNHNY, CDR2 SVGAGI (reference sequence). The V and J ends lost 0 bases and 6 bases, in that order; junction bases with no gene match: 4.

This sequence joins TRBV5-1 and TRBJ2-5, with 7 bases identical to TRBD2. The CDR3 runs 14 residues. Germline V gene sequence: CDR1 SGHRS, CDR2 YFSETQ. The J segment lost 5 bases and the V segment lost 4 bases, leaving 8 bases of the junction unmatched. In DNA, the CDR3 is TGCGCCAGCAGCAGCGGGGCTGCCAGGGAGACCCAGTACTTC. Translation: CASSSGAARETQYF.

This rearrangement joins TRBV30 to TRBJ2-7; 11 nucleotides align to TRBD1. J lost 3 bases, V lost 2 bases, and 3 bases had no gene match. The CDR3 runs 14 residues. CDR1 GTSNPN and CDR2 SVGIG come from the germline V gene (reference sequence). The CDR3 nucleotides are TGTGCCTGGAGTAGGGGGACAGGGGGCTACGAGCAGTACTTC. Translated: CAWSRGTGGYEQYF.

The chain carries TRBV5-1 and TRBJ2-4; maybe TRBD1 (6 bases). The CDR3 is made up of 14 amino acids. V lost 1 base, J lost 8 bases, and 13 bases lay in between. Germline CDR1 reads SGHRS; CDR2 reads YFSETQ. The CDR3 reads CASSLFQGTDIQYF. CDR3 sequence (DNA): TGCGCCAGCAGCTTGTTCCAGGGGACGGACATTCAGTACTTC.

The genes are TRBV7-2 and TRBJ2-7; perhaps TRBD1 as D (6 bases). CDR1 is SGHTA and CDR2 is FQGNSA in the germline V gene. Trimming took 1 base from V and 0 from J, leaving 10 bases between them. The CDR3 contains 15 residues. CDR3: CASSLEGVSSYEQYF. DNA of the CDR3: TGTGCCAGCAGCTTAGAGGGGGTTAGCTCCTACGAGCAGTACTTC. The full variable domain, its missing parts supplied by reference TRBV7-2 and TRBJ2-7, is GAGVSQSPSNKVTEKGKDVELRCDPISGHTALYWYRQSLGQGLEFLIYFQGNSAPDKSGLPSDRFSAERTGGSVSTLTIQRTQQEDSAVYLCASSLEGVSSYEQYFGPGTRLTVT.

This rearrangement joins TRBV5-1 to TRBJ1-4; D may be TRBD1 (5 bases). V lost 9 bases and J 0 bases, leaving 12 bases between the germline ends. Germline assignment: CDR1 SGHRS and CDR2 YFSETQ. This CDR3 is built from 14 residues. This CDR3 is CATGKSPTNEKLFF. CDR3 in DNA: TGCGCCACAGGGAAGTCTCCAACTAATGAAAAACTGTTTTTT. The entire variable domain, with the rest obtained from reference TRBV5-1 and TRBJ1-4, is as follows: KAGVTQTPRYLIKTRGQQVTLSCSPISGHRSVSWYQQTPGQGLQFLFEYFSETQRNKGNFPGRFSGRQFSNSRSEMNVSTLELGDSALYLCATGKSPTNEKLFFGSGTQLSVL.

V is TRBV29-1 and J is TRBJ1-2; D not certain. This CDR3 spans 13 amino acids. Germline V gene data show CDR1 as SQVTM and CDR2 as ANQGSEA. V lost 4 bases and J 5 bases, leaving 14 bases between the germline ends. The CDR3 region is CSVAGVPEYGYTF. CDR3 bases: TGCAGCGTTGCCGGTGTGCCTGAATATGGCTACACCTTC. Filled out from reference TRBV29-1 and TRBJ1-2, the complete variable domain reads SAVISQKPSRDICQRGTSLTIQCQVDSQVTMMFWYRQQPGQSLTLIATANQGSEATYESGFVIDKFPISRPNLTFSTLTVSNMSPEDSSIYLCSVAGVPEYGYTFGSGTRLTVV.

The V call is TRBV4-3, the J call TRBJ2-3; TRBD2 might be the D (6 bases). The germline V gene encodes CDR1 LGHNA and CDR2 YSLEER. Trimming cost V 0 bases and J 0 bases, with 13 bases left between them. This CDR3 contains 17 residues. The CDR3 sequence is CASSQDAGGASTDTQYF. CDR3 sequence (DNA): TGCGCCAGCAGCCAAGATGCAGGCGGGGCTAGCACAGATACGCAGTATTTT.

V gene TRBV30 combines with J gene TRBJ2-3; 7 bases are a match to TRBD1. V shed 5 bases, J shed 6 bases, and the junction held 14 bases outside the gene matches. The CDR3 is 15 amino acids. Germline assignment: CDR1 GTSNPN and CDR2 SVGIG (reference sequence). DNA for the CDR3: TGTGCCTGGGACCGAGGGGACAGCCCCGGGGATACGCAGTATTTT. Translating it yields CAWDRGDSPGDTQYF.

This chain uses TRBV4-1 with TRBJ2-1, with 10 bases identical to TRBD2. Trimming took 5 bases from V and 9 from J; bases not matched to a gene: 13. Germline V gives CDR1 MGHRA, CDR2 YSYEKL. This CDR3 is 16 amino acids long. DNA for the CDR3: TGCGCCAGCAGCGAAGTGTCCAGCGGGAGGGACGGTGAGCAGTTCTTC. As protein: CASSEVSSGRDGEQFF.

The gene calls are TRBV5-1 and TRBJ2-3; weak D call: TRBD1 (6 bases). Germline V gene data show CDR1 as SGHRS and CDR2 as YFSETQ. V was trimmed by 0 bases and J by 4 bases, leaving 12 bases between them. The CDR3 length is 15 residues. The DNA for the CDR3 is TGCGCCAGCAGCTTGGTACAGGGTGCCTCAGATACGCAGTATTTT. Translation: CASSLVQGASDTQYF.

Here the CDR3 reads CASSPTGGYGYTF. The CDR3 DNA reads as TGCGCCAGCAGCCCGACAGGGGGGTATGGCTACACCTTC. The chain is built from TRBV4-3 and TRBJ1-2; 9 nucleotides agree with TRBD1. With V trimmed by 4 bases and J by 5 bases, 2 bases remained unmatched. CDR1 is LGHNA and CDR2 is YSLEER in the germline V gene. The CDR3 spans 13 residues.

This chain links TRBV5-6 with TRBJ1-2; 7 bases map to TRBD1. V was clipped by 4 bases and J by 2 bases; unmatched bases: 5. Germline assignment: CDR1 SGHDT and CDR2 YYEEEE. The CDR3 is made up of 14 amino acids. The CDR3 DNA is TGTGCCAGCAGCCGTGGACAGGACAACTATGGCTACACCTTC. Encoded protein: CASSRGQDNYGYTF.

CDR3 bases: TGTGCCAGCAGCTTGGGCGGGGGGGCCCCCTACGAGCAGTACTTC. It translates to CASSLGGGAPYEQYF. The chain couples TRBV5-4 to TRBJ2-7; 9 bases line up with TRBD2. V lost 0 bases, J lost 2 bases, and 3 bases stayed unmatched. The CDR3 covers 15 residues. Per the germline V gene, CDR1 is SGHNT and CDR2 is YYREEE (reference sequence).

This chain links TRBV5-1 with TRBJ2-4, with TRBD2 identical over 7 bases. CDR1 is SGHRS, CDR2 YFSETQ, per germline. The CDR3 has 16 amino acids. The V gene end was trimmed by 0 bases and the J gene end by 8 bases; junction bases not matched to a gene: 11. CDR3 bases: TGCGCCAGCAGCTTGGGGGAGGGGTTCCCTGAGGACATTCAGTACTTC. It is translated as CASSLGEGFPEDIQYF.

DNA for the CDR3: TGCAGCGTCGACACTTTAGTAGGGAACACTGAAGCTTTCTTT. Amino acids: CSVDTLVGNTEAFF. The chain couples TRBV29-1 to TRBJ1-1; D not resolved. The V gene's germline CDR1 is SQVTM and CDR2 ANQGSEA. This CDR3 comprises 14 residues. Trimming removed 6 bases at V and 1 base at J, with 15 bases between.

V is TRBV4-2 and J is TRBJ1-2, with 7 bases lining up with TRBD1. Germline values: CDR1 LGHNA, CDR2 YNFKEQ. CDR3 length: 16 residues. V shed 3 bases and J 3 bases; nucleotides not matched to a gene: 10. Written as DNA, the CDR3 is TGTGCCAGCAGCCAGGGACAGACAGAGAGAGACTATGGCTACACCTTC. Amino acids: CASSQGQTERDYGYTF.

V usage is TRBV29-1 and J usage is TRBJ2-5; maybe TRBD1 (5 bases). Germline CDR1 SQVTM, CDR2 ANQGSEA. This CDR3 has 12 residues. The V and J ends lost 6 bases and 1 base respectively, with 9 bases between them. The chain's CDR3 is CSVLDSQETQYF. The CDR3 DNA is TGCAGCGTCTTAGACAGCCAAGAGACCCAGTACTTC.

This chain joins TRBV30 and TRBJ1-3; 9 nucleotides line up with TRBD1. The V and J ends lost 4 bases and 7 bases, in that order; junction bases with no gene match: 2. Germline lookup yields CDR1 GTSNPN and CDR2 SVGIG (reference sequence). The CDR3 contains 12 residues. CDR3 in amino acids: CAWTGTGNTIYF. The DNA for the CDR3 is TGTGCCTGGACCGGGACAGGGAACACCATATATTTT.

The chain links TRBV6-5 to TRBJ1-2, with D hard to call. The germline V gene has CDR1 MNHEY and CDR2 SVGAGI. The ends were cut back, 0 bases at V and 6 bases at J, with 14 bases in the middle. The CDR3 contains 15 residues. The CDR3 is CASSYSNPVIDGYTF. The CDR3 bases are TGTGCCAGCAGTTACTCAAACCCGGTCATAGATGGCTACACCTTC.

The chain has TRBV9 and TRBJ1-2, with 9 bases fitting TRBD1. CDR3 size: 16 residues. In germline, CDR1 is SGDLS, CDR2 YYNGEE. J gave up 4 bases and V 3 bases, and 10 bases lay outside the gene matches. CDR3 protein: CASSAKGSTGGYGYTF. CDR3 DNA: TGTGCCAGCAGCGCCAAGGGGTCGACAGGGGGCTATGGCTACACCTTC.